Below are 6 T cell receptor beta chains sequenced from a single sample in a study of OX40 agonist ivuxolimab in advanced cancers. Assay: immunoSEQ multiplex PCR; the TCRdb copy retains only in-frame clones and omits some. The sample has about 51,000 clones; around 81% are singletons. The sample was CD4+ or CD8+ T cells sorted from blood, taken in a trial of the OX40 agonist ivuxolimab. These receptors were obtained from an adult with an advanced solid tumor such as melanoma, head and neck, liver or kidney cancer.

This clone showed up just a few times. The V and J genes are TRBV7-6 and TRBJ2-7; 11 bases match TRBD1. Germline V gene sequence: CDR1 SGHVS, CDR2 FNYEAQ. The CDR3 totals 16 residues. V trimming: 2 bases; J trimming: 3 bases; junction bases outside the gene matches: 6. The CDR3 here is CASSLNTGTGGYEQYF. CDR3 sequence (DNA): TGTGCCAGCAGCTTAAATACCGGGACAGGGGGCTACGAGCAGTACTTC. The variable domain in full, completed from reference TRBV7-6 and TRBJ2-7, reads GAGVSQSPRYKVTKRGQDVALRCDPISGHVSLYWYRQALGQGPEFLTYFNYEAQQDKSGLPNDRFSAERPEGSISTLTIQRTEQRDSAMYRCASSLNTGTGGYEQYFGPGTRLTVT.

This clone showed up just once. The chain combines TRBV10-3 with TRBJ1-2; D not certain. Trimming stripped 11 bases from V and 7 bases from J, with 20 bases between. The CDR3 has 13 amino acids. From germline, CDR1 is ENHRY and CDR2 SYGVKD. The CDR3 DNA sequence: TGTGCCTCAAAGCAGGCAGATACCTCTGGCTACACCTTC. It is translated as CASKQADTSGYTF.

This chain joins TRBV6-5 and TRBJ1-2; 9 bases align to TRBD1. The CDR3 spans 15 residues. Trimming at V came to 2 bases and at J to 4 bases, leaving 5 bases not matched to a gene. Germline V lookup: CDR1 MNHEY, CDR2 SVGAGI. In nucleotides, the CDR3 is TGTGCCAGCAGTTACAGACAGGGGGGGTTCTATGGCTACACCTTC. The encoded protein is CASSYRQGGFYGYTF.

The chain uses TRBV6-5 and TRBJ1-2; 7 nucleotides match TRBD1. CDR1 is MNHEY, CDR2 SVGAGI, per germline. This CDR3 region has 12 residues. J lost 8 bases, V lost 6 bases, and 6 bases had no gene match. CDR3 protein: CASRLTGLGYTF. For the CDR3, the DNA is TGTGCCAGCAGATTGACAGGGTTGGGCTACACCTTC.

The CDR3 sequence is CASSSRDRYGYTF. The CDR3 nucleotides are TGTGCCAGCAGCTCCAGGGATCGCTATGGCTACACCTTC. The chain has TRBV7-9 and TRBJ1-2; weak D call: TRBD1 (5 bases). This CDR3 comprises 13 residues. From germline, CDR1 is SEHNR and CDR2 FQNEAQ (reference sequence). V was trimmed by 4 bases and J by 4 bases, leaving 10 bases between them.

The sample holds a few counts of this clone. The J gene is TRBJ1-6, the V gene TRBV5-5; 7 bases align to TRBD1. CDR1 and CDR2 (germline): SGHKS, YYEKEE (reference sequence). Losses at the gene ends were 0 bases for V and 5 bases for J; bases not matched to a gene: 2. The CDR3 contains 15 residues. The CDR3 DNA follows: TGTGCCAGCAGCTTGGTGACAGGGAATAATTCACCCCTCCACTTT. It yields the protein CASSLVTGNNSPLHF.